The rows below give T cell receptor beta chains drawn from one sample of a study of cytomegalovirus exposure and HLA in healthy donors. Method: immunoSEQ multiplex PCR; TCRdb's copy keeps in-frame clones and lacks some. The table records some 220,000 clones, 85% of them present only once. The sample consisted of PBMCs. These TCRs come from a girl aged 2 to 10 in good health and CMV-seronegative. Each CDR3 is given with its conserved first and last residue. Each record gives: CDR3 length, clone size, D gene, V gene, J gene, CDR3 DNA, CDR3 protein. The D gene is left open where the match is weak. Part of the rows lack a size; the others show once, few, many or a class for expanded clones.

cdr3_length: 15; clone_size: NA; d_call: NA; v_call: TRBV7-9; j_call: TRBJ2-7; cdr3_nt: TGTGCCAGCAGCCCCCTCAGGGGGGCCCCCTACGAGCAGTACTTC; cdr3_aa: CASSPLRGAPYEQYF
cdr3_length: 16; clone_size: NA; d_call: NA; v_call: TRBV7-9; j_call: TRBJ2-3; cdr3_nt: TGTGCCAGCAGACATTCTAGCTTTGGGGGGACAGATACGCAGTATTTT; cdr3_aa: CASRHSSFGGTDTQYF
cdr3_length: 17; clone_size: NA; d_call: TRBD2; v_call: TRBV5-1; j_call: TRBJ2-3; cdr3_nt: TGCGCCAGCAGCTTGGGAGGACTAGCGGGAGGAGGGGATACGCAGTATTTT; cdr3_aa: CASSLGGLAGGGDTQYF
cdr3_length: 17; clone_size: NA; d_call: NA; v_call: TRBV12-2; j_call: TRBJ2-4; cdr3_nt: TGTGCAAGTCGCTCCACCCCAGGGTTCCTAGCCAAAAACATTCAGTACTTC; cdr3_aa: CASRSTPGFLAKNIQYF
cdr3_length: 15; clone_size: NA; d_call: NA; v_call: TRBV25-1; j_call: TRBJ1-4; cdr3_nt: TGTGCCAGCAGTGAGCCCAAGGGGTCTTCTGAAAAACTGTTTTTT; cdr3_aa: CASSEPKGSSEKLFF
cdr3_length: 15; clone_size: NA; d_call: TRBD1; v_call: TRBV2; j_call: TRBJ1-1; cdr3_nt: TGTGCCAGCGAGAGACAGGGCGTGATGAACACTGAAGCTTTCTTT; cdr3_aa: CASERQGVMNTEAFF
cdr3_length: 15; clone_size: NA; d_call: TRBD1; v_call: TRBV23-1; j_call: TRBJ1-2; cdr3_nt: TGCGCCAGCAGTCCCTTGGGCAGGGGGCTCGATGGCTACACCTTC; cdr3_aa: CASSPLGRGLDGYTF
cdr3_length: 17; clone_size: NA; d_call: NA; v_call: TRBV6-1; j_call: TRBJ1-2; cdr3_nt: TGTGCCAGCAGTGAAGCGCTCTTACAGGGCATTTCCTATGGCTACACCTTC; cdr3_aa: CASSEALLQGISYGYTF
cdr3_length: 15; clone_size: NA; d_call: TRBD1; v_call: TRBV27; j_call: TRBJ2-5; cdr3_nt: TGTGCCAGCAGTCCTCACCGGGACAGGGCCGAGACCCAGTACTTC; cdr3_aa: CASSPHRDRAETQYF
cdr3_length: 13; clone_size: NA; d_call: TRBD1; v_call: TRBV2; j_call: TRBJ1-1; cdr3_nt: TGTGCCAGCACTGAGGACAGGGTTACTGAAGCTTTCTTT; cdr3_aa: CASTEDRVTEAFF
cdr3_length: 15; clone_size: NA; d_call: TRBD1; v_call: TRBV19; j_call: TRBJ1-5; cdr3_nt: TGTGCCAGTAGTCAGACAGGGTTTACCAATCAGCCCCAGCATTTT; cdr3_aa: CASSQTGFTNQPQHF
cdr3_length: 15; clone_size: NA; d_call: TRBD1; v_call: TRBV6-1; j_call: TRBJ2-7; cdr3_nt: TGTGCCAGCAGTGAAATTTGGACAGGCTCCTACGAGCAGTACTTC; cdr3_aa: CASSEIWTGSYEQYF
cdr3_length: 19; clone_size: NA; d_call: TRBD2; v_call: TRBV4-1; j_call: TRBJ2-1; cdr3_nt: TGCGCCAGCAGCCAAACCCCGGGACTAGCGGGAGCCGGTAACAATGAGCAGTTCTTC; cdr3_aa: CASSQTPGLAGAGNNEQFF
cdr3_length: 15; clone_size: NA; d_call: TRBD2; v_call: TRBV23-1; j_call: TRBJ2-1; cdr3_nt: TGCGCCAGCAGTCATGTCGCTAGCGGCCGCAATGAGCAGTTCTTC; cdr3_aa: CASSHVASGRNEQFF
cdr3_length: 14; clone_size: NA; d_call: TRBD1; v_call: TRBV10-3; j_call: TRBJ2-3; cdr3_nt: TGTGCCATCGGTGGGACAGGTTTATCAGATACGCAGTATTTT; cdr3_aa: CAIGGTGLSDTQYF
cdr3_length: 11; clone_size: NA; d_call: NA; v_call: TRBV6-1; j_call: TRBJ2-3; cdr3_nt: TGTGCCAGCAGGAGAGCAGATACGCAGTATTTT; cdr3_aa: CASRRADTQYF
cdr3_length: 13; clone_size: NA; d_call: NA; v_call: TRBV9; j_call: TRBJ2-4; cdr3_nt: TGTGCCAGCAGCGTAAGGGACTTGGACATTCAGTACTTC; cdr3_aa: CASSVRDLDIQYF
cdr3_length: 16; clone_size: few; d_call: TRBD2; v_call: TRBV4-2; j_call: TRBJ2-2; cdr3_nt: TGTGCCAGCAGCCAAGTCAGCGGGAGGGGGACCGGGGAGCTGTTTTTT; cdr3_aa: CASSQVSGRGTGELFF
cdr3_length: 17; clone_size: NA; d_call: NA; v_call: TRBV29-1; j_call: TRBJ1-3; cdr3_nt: TGCAGCGTTGAAGGTGGGGCAGGGGATTTCTCTGGAAACACCATATATTTT; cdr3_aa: CSVEGGAGDFSGNTIYF
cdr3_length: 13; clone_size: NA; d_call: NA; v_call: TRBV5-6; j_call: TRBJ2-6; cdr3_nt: TGTGCCAGCAACAGGGCTGGGGCCAACGTCCTGACTTTC; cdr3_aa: CASNRAGANVLTF
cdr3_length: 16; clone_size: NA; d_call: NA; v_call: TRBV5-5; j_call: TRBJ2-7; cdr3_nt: TGTGCCAGCAGCTTGGATGGAGGGGTTAGTTCCTACGAGCAGTACTTC; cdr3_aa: CASSLDGGVSSYEQYF
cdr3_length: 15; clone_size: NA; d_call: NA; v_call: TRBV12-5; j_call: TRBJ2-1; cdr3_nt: TGTGCTAGTGGTTCGAACAGGGAATTCCACAATGAGCAGTTCTTC; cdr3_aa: CASGSNREFHNEQFF
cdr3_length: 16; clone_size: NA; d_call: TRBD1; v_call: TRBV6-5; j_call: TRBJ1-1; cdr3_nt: TGTGCCAGCAGTTACCCGGGACAGGAGTCGAACACTGAAGCTTTCTTT; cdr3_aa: CASSYPGQESNTEAFF
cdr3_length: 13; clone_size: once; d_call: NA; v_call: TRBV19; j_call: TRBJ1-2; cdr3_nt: TGTGCCAGCCAAAGGACGGGAAACTATGGCTACACCTTC; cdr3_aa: CASQRTGNYGYTF
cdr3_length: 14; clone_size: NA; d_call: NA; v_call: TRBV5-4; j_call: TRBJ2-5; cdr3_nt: TGTGCTATTGCCCAGGGGGGAAGGGGGGAGACCCAGTACTTC; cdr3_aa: CAIAQGGRGETQYF
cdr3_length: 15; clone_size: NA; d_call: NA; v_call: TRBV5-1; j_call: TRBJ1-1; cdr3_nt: TGCGCCAGCAGCTTGGATTCTAACGGGAACACTGAAGCTTTCTTT; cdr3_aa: CASSLDSNGNTEAFF
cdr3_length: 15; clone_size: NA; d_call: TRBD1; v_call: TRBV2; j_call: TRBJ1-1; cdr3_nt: TGTGCCAGCAGGGAAGCCGGGACAGGGGACACTGAAGCTTTCTTT; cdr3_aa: CASREAGTGDTEAFF
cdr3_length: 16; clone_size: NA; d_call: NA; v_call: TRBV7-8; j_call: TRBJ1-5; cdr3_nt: TGTGCCAGCAGCTCCGACAGATTTAATAGCAATCAGCCCCAGCATTTT; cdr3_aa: CASSSDRFNSNQPQHF